This entry features one T cell receptor beta chain sequence. The sample is drawn from a study of blood T cell repertoires in COVID-19. The overall study: Researchers got acute and convalescent COVID-19 samples from the United States, Italy and Spain. T cells, B-cell-depleted T cells, or PBMCs provided the cDNA or gDNA that served as material.

Germline CDR1 SEHNR, CDR2 FQNEAQ (reference sequence). J gave up 10 bases and V 3 bases, and 14 bases lay outside the gene matches. The CDR3 loop spans 17 amino acids. In the source study's methods: It was from reference gene primer amplification that nucleated cell counts were estimated. Produced via immunoSEQ multiplex PCR; TCRdb's table is partial and in-frame only. V and J calls plus clone size are reproduced from that table; the DNA served to infer D and trimming. The sample consists of roughly 230,000 clones, roughly 80% of them appearing once. The chain couples TRBV7-9 to TRBJ1-6; 8 bases are shared with TRBD1. This clonotype was obtained from a woman between 50 and 59 years old with acute or convalescent COVID-19. The sequenced material came from peripheral blood. CDR3 bases: TGTGCCAGCAGCTTCGCGACCAAGACAGGGGTTCGATCACCCCTCCACTTT. It is translated as CASSFATKTGVRSPLHF.